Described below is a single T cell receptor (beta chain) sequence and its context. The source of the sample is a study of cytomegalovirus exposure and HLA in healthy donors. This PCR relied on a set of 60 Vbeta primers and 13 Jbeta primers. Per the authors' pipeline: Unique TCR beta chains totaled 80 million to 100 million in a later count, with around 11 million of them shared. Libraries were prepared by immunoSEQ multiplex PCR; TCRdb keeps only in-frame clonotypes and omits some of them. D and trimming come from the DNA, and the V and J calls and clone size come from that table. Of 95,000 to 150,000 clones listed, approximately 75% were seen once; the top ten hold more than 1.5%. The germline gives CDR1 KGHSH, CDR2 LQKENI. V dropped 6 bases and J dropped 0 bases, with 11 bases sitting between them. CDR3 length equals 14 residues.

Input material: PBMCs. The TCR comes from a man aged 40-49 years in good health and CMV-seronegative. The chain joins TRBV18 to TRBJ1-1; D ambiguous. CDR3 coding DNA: TGTGCCAGCTCCCCCGACACCCTGAACACTGAAGCTTTCTTT. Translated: CASSPDTLNTEAFF.